What follows are 13 T cell receptor beta chains derived from one specimen sequenced in a study of CD8 T cells in Susac syndrome. When the RNA was reverse transcribed, random hexamers were used with an input of about 0.45 to 1 ug. TCRdb redid the calling of the immunoSEQ multiplex PCR reads with MiXCR, one entry per CDR3 protein. The data contain approximately 120,000 distinct CDR3 sequences, about 95% of them singletons. The sequenced sample consisted of CD4+ T cells from PBMCs. All receptors come from a human donor in good health.

The chain joins TRBV7-8 to TRBJ1-1, with a possible D match to TRBD1 (5 bases). Looked up from germline, CDR1 is SGHVS and CDR2 is FQNEAQ. V was trimmed by 2 bases and J by 0 bases, leaving 10 bases between them. The CDR3 runs 15 residues. Written as DNA, the CDR3 is TGTGCCAGCAGCTTATTCGGGACGGTGAACACTGAAGCTTTCTTT. This encodes CASSLFGTVNTEAFF.

This sequence joins TRBV19 and TRBJ2-5; 9 bases align to TRBD1. The CDR3 sequence is 14 residues long. V gave up 5 bases and J gave up 5 bases; unmatched junction bases: 6. Germline lookup yields CDR1 LNHDA and CDR2 SQIVND (reference sequence). CDR3 sequence reads: CASSAGTGIETQYF. The CDR3 DNA sequence: TGTGCCAGTAGTGCCGGGACAGGGATTGAGACCCAGTACTTC.

This clonotype was observed a single time. The genes are TRBV20-1 and TRBJ1-6; unclear D gene. The CDR3 is 13 amino acids. Germline V gene sequence: CDR1 DFQATT, CDR2 SNEGSKA (reference sequence). V lost 3 bases and J 5 bases, leaving 8 bases between the germline ends. The CDR3 is CSASSVNNSPLHF. CDR3 DNA: TGCAGTGCTAGCTCGGTAAATAATTCACCCCTCCACTTT.

The chain couples TRBV7-9 to TRBJ2-5, with TRBD1 identical over 9 bases. CDR1 is SEHNR, CDR2 FQNEAQ, per germline (reference sequence). CDR3 length equals 14 residues. The trim removed 5 bases at V and 5 bases at J, leaving 6 bases unmatched. CDR3 region: CASSVRTGVETQYF. The CDR3 DNA sequence: TGTGCCAGCAGCGTCCGGACAGGGGTTGAGACCCAGTACTTC.

J is TRBJ1-1 and V is TRBV7-2; maybe TRBD1 (5 bases). The V and J ends lost 1 base and 8 bases respectively, with 11 bases between them. The CDR3 consists of 13 residues. CDR1 SGHTA and CDR2 FQGNSA come from the germline V gene. The CDR3 loop reads CASSLVIRDEAFF. The CDR3 DNA reads as TGTGCCAGCAGCTTAGTGATCCGGGACGAAGCTTTCTTT.

The genes are TRBV28 and TRBJ2-1; 9 nucleotides match TRBD2. Trimming cost V 6 bases and J 5 bases; bases outside gene matches: 8. The CDR3 has 15 residues. Germline CDR1 and CDR2: MDHEN and SYDVKM. DNA of the CDR3: TGTGCCAGCAGACGAGCGGGAGGTACCAACAATGAGCAGTTCTTC. This sequence encodes CASRRAGGTNNEQFF.

V gene TRBV29-1 combines with J gene TRBJ1-1, with D perhaps TRBD1 (5 bases). Trimming cost V 7 bases and J 3 bases, with 15 bases left between them. This CDR3 comprises 13 residues. Germline V gives CDR1 SQVTM, CDR2 ANQGSEA. CDR3 sequence: CSASGGWHTEAFF. The CDR3 nucleotides read TGCAGCGCCAGTGGGGGTTGGCACACTGAAGCTTTCTTT.

The genes are TRBV7-9 and TRBJ1-5; D is uncertain. Looked up from germline, CDR1 is SEHNR and CDR2 is FQNEAQ (reference sequence). The CDR3 spans 16 residues. With 1 base removed from V and 0 bases from J, the gap between germline ends came to 10 bases. In DNA, the CDR3 is TGTGCCAGCAGCTTAGAAGAGCAGTATAGCAATCAGCCCCAGCATTTT. As protein: CASSLEEQYSNQPQHF. Supplemented by reference TRBV7-9 and TRBJ1-5, the full variable domain reads DTGVSQNPRHKITKRGQNVTFRCDPISEHNRLYWYRQTLGQGPEFLTYFQNEAQLEKSRLLSDRFSAERPKGSFSTLEIQRTEQGDSAMYLCASSLEEQYSNQPQHFGDGTRLSIL.

The rearrangement uses TRBV5-1 and TRBJ2-3, with D possibly matching TRBD1 (5 bases). V was trimmed by 4 bases and J by 0 bases, leaving 12 bases between them. Germline V lookup: CDR1 SGHRS, CDR2 YFSETQ. The length of the CDR3 is 15 residues. CDR3 in DNA: TGCGCCAGCAGCCAGGGTGGCCCTAGCACAGATACGCAGTATTTT. This sequence encodes CASSQGGPSTDTQYF. The full variable domain, with the rest looked up from reference TRBV5-1 and TRBJ2-3, is KAGVTQTPRYLIKTRGQQVTLSCSPISGHRSVSWYQQTPGQGLQFLFEYFSETQRNKGNFPGRFSGRQFSNSRSEMNVSTLELGDSALYLCASSQGGPSTDTQYFGPGTRLTVL.

J is TRBJ2-1 and V is TRBV7-3, with 14 nucleotides matching TRBD2. V gave up 5 bases and J gave up 7 bases; unmatched junction bases: 4. CDR3 length equals 15 residues. Germline assignment: CDR1 SGHTA and CDR2 FQGTGA. The CDR3 nucleotides read TGTGCCAGCAGCCAAGGACTAGCGGGAGGAAATGAGCAGTTCTTC. Translating it yields CASSQGLAGGNEQFF.

The V call is TRBV29-1, the J call TRBJ1-1; possible D gene TRBD1, 6 bases. V lost 8 bases, J lost 8 bases, and 21 bases lay in between. Germline assignment: CDR1 SQVTM and CDR2 ANQGSEA. The CDR3 extends over 13 amino acids. CDR3 DNA sequence: TGCAGCCTAAGATCCCAGGGGATTGGGGAAGCTTTCTTT. It encodes CSLRSQGIGEAFF.

This chain uses TRBV4-1 with TRBJ2-3, with D hard to call. V was shortened by 3 bases and J by 0 bases, with 7 bases between the two germline ends. The CDR3 runs 14 residues. Looked up from germline, CDR1 is MGHRA and CDR2 is YSYEKL. The CDR3 bases are TGCGCCAGCAGCCAGGTGGGGAGCACAGATACGCAGTATTTT. Residues: CASSQVGSTDTQYF.

The chain has TRBV7-8 and TRBJ1-3, with D uncertain. The CDR3 is made up of 12 amino acids. Trimming removed 10 bases at V and 8 bases at J, with 15 bases between. CDR1 is SGHVS and CDR2 is FQNEAQ in the germline V gene. CDR3 bases: TGTGCCACCTCGGGCCGGCCAGACACCATATATTTT. It is translated as CATSGRPDTIYF.